The next 32 T cell receptor beta chains were all read from a single sample in a study of cytomegalovirus exposure and HLA in healthy donors. A multiplex PCR was run with 60 Vbeta primers and 13 Jbeta primers. Produced via immunoSEQ multiplex PCR; TCRdb's table is partial and in-frame only. The repertoire holds about 170,000 clones, with 65% to 85% as singletons. Material for sequencing was PBMCs. All receptors come from a woman between 50 and 59 years old in good health and CMV-seropositive.

CDR3 DNA: TGTGCCAGCAGCTTAGGACTAGCCAAAAACATTCAGTACTTC. Translation gives CASSLGLAKNIQYF. The chain links TRBV7-2 to TRBJ2-4; D unclear. Per germline, CDR1 SGHTA and CDR2 FQGNSA. V gave up 1 base and J gave up 0 bases, with 4 bases separating them. The CDR3 length is 14 residues.

The V gene is TRBV13, the J gene TRBJ2-1; 7 nucleotides line up with TRBD2. Germline assignment: CDR1 PRHDT and CDR2 FYEKMQ (reference sequence). The CDR3 spans 14 residues. V trimming: 4 bases; J trimming: 8 bases; junction bases outside the gene matches: 8. Here the CDR3 reads CASSSVGGYDEQFF. The CDR3 nucleotides read TGTGCCAGCAGCTCGGTGGGGGGGTACGATGAGCAGTTCTTC.

The chain carries TRBV28 and TRBJ1-5; the match to TRBD1 covers 8 bases. Germline trimming cut 5 bases from V and 4 bases from J; bases unmatched to any gene: 22. Germline loops: CDR1 MDHEN, CDR2 SYDVKM. The CDR3 extends over 20 amino acids. DNA of the CDR3: TGTGCCAGCAGTCAGAGCCCGACAGGGGTCCGGGGTTATTTTAATCAGCCCCAGCATTTT. This sequence encodes CASSQSPTGVRGYFNQPQHF.

This rearrangement joins TRBV28 to TRBJ1-5, with D perhaps TRBD1 (5 bases). Germline CDR1 reads MDHEN; CDR2 reads SYDVKM. V gave up 6 bases and J gave up 2 bases, with 11 bases separating them. The CDR3 loop spans 14 amino acids. CDR3 sequence: CASRRTPGNQPQHF. The DNA for the CDR3 is TGTGCCAGCAGGAGGACACCCGGCAATCAGCCCCAGCATTTT.

The V call is TRBV9, the J call TRBJ2-3; TRBD2 aligns across 13 bases. Unmatched junction bases numbered 5, after V lost 0 bases and J lost 4 bases. The CDR3 covers 17 residues. Germline CDR1 and CDR2: SGDLS and YYNGEE. CDR3: CASSVEWGTSGADTQYF. Written as DNA, the CDR3 is TGTGCCAGCAGCGTAGAGTGGGGGACTAGCGGGGCAGATACGCAGTATTTT.

The chain couples TRBV7-6 to TRBJ2-7; 10 nucleotides agree with TRBD1. Germline CDR1 SGHVS, CDR2 FNYEAQ. The length of the CDR3 is 15 residues. Losses at the gene ends were 3 bases for V and 2 bases for J; bases not matched to a gene: 4. The CDR3 region has the DNA TGTGCCAGCAGCTTGGGACAGGGGTGGACCTACGAGCAGTACTTC. Translating gives CASSLGQGWTYEQYF. Together with reference TRBV7-6 and TRBJ2-7, the CDR3 gives the full variable domain: GAGVSQSPRYKVTKRGQDVALRCDPISGHVSLYWYRQALGQGPEFLTYFNYEAQQDKSGLPNDRFSAERPEGSISTLTIQRTEQRDSAMYRCASSLGQGWTYEQYFGPGTRLTVT.

This clone showed up many times. The V and J genes are TRBV5-1 and TRBJ1-1; D is possibly TRBD1 (6 bases). The CDR3 is made up of 14 amino acids. Germline lookup yields CDR1 SGHRS and CDR2 YFSETQ. Trimming removed 1 base at V and 4 bases at J, with 11 bases between. CDR3: CASSLWQGSTEAFF. Written as DNA, the CDR3 is TGCGCCAGCAGCTTGTGGCAGGGGAGCACTGAAGCTTTCTTT. Filled out from reference TRBV5-1 and TRBJ1-1, the complete variable domain reads KAGVTQTPRYLIKTRGQQVTLSCSPISGHRSVSWYQQTPGQGLQFLFEYFSETQRNKGNFPGRFSGRQFSNSRSEMNVSTLELGDSALYLCASSLWQGSTEAFFGQGTRLTVV.

The chain links TRBV6-4 to TRBJ2-7, with 13 positions matching TRBD2. Germline CDR1 reads MRHNA; CDR2 reads SNTAGT. J gave up 2 bases and V 2 bases, and 3 bases lay outside the gene matches. The CDR3 totals 16 residues. CDR3 amino acids: CASSDLGLAGTYEQYF. CDR3 nucleotide sequence: TGTGCCAGCAGTGACCTGGGACTAGCGGGGACCTACGAGCAGTACTTC.

The chain has TRBV7-2 and TRBJ2-7; D is undetermined. The V gene's germline CDR1 is SGHTA and CDR2 FQGNSA. V gave up 2 bases and J gave up 2 bases, with 10 bases separating them. The CDR3 loop spans 14 amino acids. CDR3 region: CASSLRPLPYEQYF. CDR3 in DNA: TGTGCCAGCAGCTTACGCCCACTTCCCTACGAGCAGTACTTC.

The DNA of the CDR3 is TGCAGCGTTTCCGGGACAGCTCATGGCTACACCTTC. Translating gives CSVSGTAHGYTF. The genes are TRBV29-1 and TRBJ1-2; 7 bases line up with TRBD1. Germline V CDR1 and CDR2: SQVTM, ANQGSEA. V gave up 5 bases and J gave up 6 bases; unmatched junction bases: 6. CDR3 length: 12 amino acids.

The V gene is TRBV30, the J gene TRBJ1-4, with a possible D match to TRBD1 (6 bases). V shed 3 bases and J shed 8 bases, with 16 bases lying between them. The V gene's germline CDR1 is GTSNPN and CDR2 SVGIG (reference sequence). The CDR3 covers 14 residues. The CDR3 sequence is CAWSADRRREKLFF. The CDR3 DNA follows: TGTGCCTGGAGCGCCGACAGGAGGAGGGAAAAACTGTTTTTT.

This chain connects TRBV6-6 to TRBJ1-2, with 9 nucleotides matching TRBD1. The V and J ends lost 6 bases and 8 bases, in that order; junction bases with no gene match: 13. This CDR3 has 15 amino acids. The V gene's germline CDR1 is MNHNY and CDR2 SVGAGI (reference sequence). CDR3 bases: TGTGCCAGCAGATACACAGGGGGCGCTGGTTTGGGCTACACCTTC. Translation: CASRYTGGAGLGYTF.

The chain combines TRBV7-9 with TRBJ1-1; 9 nucleotides match TRBD1. This CDR3 has 15 residues. Germline V gene lookup returns CDR1 SEHNR and CDR2 FQNEAQ (reference sequence). V was pared by 5 bases and J by 5 bases, with 9 bases of the junction left unmatched. CDR3 region: CASSGTGTGRTEAFF. CDR3 coding DNA: TGTGCCAGCAGCGGGACCGGGACAGGGCGGACTGAAGCTTTCTTT.

The gene calls are TRBV7-2 and TRBJ2-7; 7 positions agree with TRBD2. CDR1 is SGHTA, CDR2 FQGNSA, per germline. CDR3 length: 13 amino acids. V was pared by 5 bases and J by 7 bases, with 8 bases of the junction left unmatched. The CDR3 bases are TGTGCCAGCAGCCCCCCGGCGGGAGTGGAGCAGTACTTC. It codes for CASSPPAGVEQYF.

The CDR3 here is CASRDSGANVLTF. The CDR3 nucleotides read TGTGCCAGCCGAGACTCTGGGGCCAACGTCCTGACTTTC. V usage is TRBV7-3 and J usage is TRBJ2-6; D remains unclear. From germline, CDR1 is SGHTA and CDR2 FQGTGA. CDR3 size: 13 residues. V was clipped by 8 bases and J by 0 bases, with 5 bases between them. Full variable domain (rest looked up from reference TRBV7-3 and TRBJ2-6): GAGVSQTPSNKVTEKGKYVELRCDPISGHTALYWYRQSLGQGPEFLIYFQGTGAADDSGLPNDRFFAVRPEGSVSTLKIQRTERGDSAVYLCASRDSGANVLTFGAGSRLTVL.

CDR3 sequence: CASRLPGSTDTQYF. The CDR3 region has the DNA TGTGCCAGCAGACTACCAGGGAGCACAGATACGCAGTATTTT. The chain carries TRBV6-5 and TRBJ2-3; tentative D call: TRBD1 (5 bases). The CDR3 is made up of 14 amino acids. Trimming removed 6 bases at V and 0 bases at J, with 10 bases between. CDR1 and CDR2 from the germline V gene are MNHEY and SVGAGI.

CDR3: CASSPGQGEGGTQYF. DNA for the CDR3: TGTGCCAGCAGCCCCGGACAGGGGGAGGGCGGGACCCAGTACTTC. The chain has TRBV7-2 and TRBJ2-5, with 10 positions matching TRBD1. The CDR3 sequence is 15 residues long. Germline V gives CDR1 SGHTA, CDR2 FQGNSA. After removal of 5 bases from V and 7 bases from J, the junction contained 10 bases not matched to a gene.

The CDR3: CASSVGVSGQETQYF. In DNA, the CDR3 is TGTGCCAGCAGCGTAGGAGTTAGCGGGCAAGAGACCCAGTACTTC. The genes are TRBV9 and TRBJ2-5, with 7 bases identical to TRBD2. Germline CDR1 is SGDLS and CDR2 is YYNGEE. This CDR3 has 15 residues. J was trimmed by 2 bases and V by 0 bases; bases with no gene match: 4.

The V and J genes are TRBV6-5 and TRBJ2-5; D possibly corresponds to TRBD1 (5 bases). V lost 0 bases, J lost 5 bases, and 16 bases lay in between. The germline V gene encodes CDR1 MNHEY and CDR2 SVGAGI. The CDR3 loop spans 16 amino acids. Here the CDR3 reads CASSYSLLPGWETQYF. The CDR3 nucleotides read TGTGCCAGCAGTTACTCTCTCCTTCCAGGGTGGGAGACCCAGTACTTC.

CDR3 in DNA: TGTGCCAGCAGCTATACTAGCGGCACAGATACGCAGTATTTT. This translates into CASSYTSGTDTQYF. This chain joins TRBV7-2 and TRBJ2-3, with 7 bases fitting TRBD2. Trimming took 4 bases from V and 1 from J; bases not matched to a gene: 2. Germline V CDR1 and CDR2: SGHTA, FQGNSA. The CDR3 is 14 residues long.

The chain carries TRBV10-3 and TRBJ2-3, with 12 bases that match TRBD2. J was trimmed by 7 bases and V by 3 bases; bases with no gene match: 11. Germline lookup yields CDR1 ENHRY and CDR2 SYGVKD. The CDR3 has 17 amino acids. CDR3 amino acids: CAISESSSGGAGYTQYF. DNA for the CDR3: TGTGCCATCAGTGAATCATCTAGCGGGGGGGCCGGATATACGCAGTATTTT.

The chain has TRBV7-3 and TRBJ1-3; D is possibly TRBD1 (6 bases). V was clipped by 5 bases and J by 8 bases, with 22 bases between them. Per germline, CDR1 SGHTA and CDR2 FQGTGA. The CDR3 consists of 16 residues. The CDR3 DNA reads as TGTGCCAGCAGCAGAAGAGGCCCAGGGGCAGGGGACACCATATATTTT. Protein sequence: CASSRRGPGAGDTIYF.

This chain links TRBV18 with TRBJ2-7; tentatively, D is TRBD1 (5 bases). Trimming took 3 bases from V and 2 from J, leaving 11 bases between them. Per the germline V gene, CDR1 is KGHSH and CDR2 is LQKENI. The CDR3 runs to 14 residues. CDR3 coding DNA: TGTGCCAGCTCACCGGTTCCAGGGACCTACGAGCAGTACTTC. The encoded protein is CASSPVPGTYEQYF.

V usage is TRBV28 and J usage is TRBJ2-7; 9 bases line up with TRBD2. With 5 bases clipped from V and 10 bases from J, the junction kept 12 bases outside the gene matches. CDR1 is MDHEN, CDR2 SYDVKM, per germline. The CDR3 is 14 amino acids. The CDR3 loop is CASSIPSGITEQYF. The CDR3 coding sequence is TGTGCCAGCAGTATACCTAGCGGGATAACGGAACAGTACTTC. Based on the CDR3 plus reference TRBV28 and TRBJ2-7, the full variable domain is DVKVTQSSRYLVKRTGEKVFLECVQDMDHENMFWYRQDPGLGLRLIYFSYDVKMKEKGDIPEGYSVSREKKERFSLILESASTNQTSMYLCASSIPSGITEQYFGPGTRLTVT.

V and J are TRBV4-3 and TRBJ2-1; a possible D gene is TRBD1 (5 bases). Trimming took off 1 base at V and 5 bases at J, with 9 bases between the two ends. Germline-derived CDR1 and CDR2 are LGHNA and YSLEER. The CDR3 has 14 amino acids. The CDR3 coding sequence is TGCGCCAGCAGCCAAGTTGGGGCAGACAATGAGCAGTTCTTC. It is translated as CASSQVGADNEQFF.

This clone was picked up one time. The gene calls are TRBV14 and TRBJ2-7; 10 bases agree with TRBD2. Germline V gives CDR1 SGHDN, CDR2 FVKESK. J lost 3 bases, V lost 5 bases, and 4 bases had no gene match. This CDR3 region has 14 residues. The CDR3 DNA reads as TGTGCCAGCAGCTCTGGACTAGCGGTCTACGAGCAGTACTTC. Protein product: CASSSGLAVYEQYF. Full variable domain (outside the CDR3, taken from reference TRBV14 and TRBJ2-7): EAGVTQFPSHSVIEKGQTVTLRCDPISGHDNLYWYRRVMGKEIKFLLHFVKESKQDESGMPNNRFLAERTGGTYSTLKVQPAELEDSGVYFCASSSGLAVYEQYFGPGTRLTVT.

As to this clone: Other DNA sequences of this sample code for an identical CDR3. This chain uses TRBV27 with TRBJ1-2, with 8 nucleotides matching TRBD1. The CDR3 has 13 residues. With 2 bases clipped from V and 8 bases from J, the junction kept 4 bases outside the gene matches. CDR1 is MNHEY, CDR2 SMNVEV, per germline (reference sequence). The CDR3 nucleotides read TGTGCCAGCAGTTTACAGGGGGCGGGCGGCTACACCTTC. It codes for CASSLQGAGGYTF.

The V call is TRBV19, the J call TRBJ1-1; no definite D call. CDR3 length: 14 amino acids. Germline values: CDR1 LNHDA, CDR2 SQIVND (reference sequence). Trimming left V 5 bases short and J 0 bases short, with 10 bases between. The CDR3 sequence: CASSPTPMNTEAFF. CDR3 nucleotides: TGTGCCAGTAGTCCGACACCTATGAACACTGAAGCTTTCTTT. Looking up the rest from reference TRBV19 and TRBJ1-1 gives the full variable domain: DGGITQSPKYLFRKEGQNVTLSCEQNLNHDAMYWYRQDPGQGLRLIYYSQIVNDFQKGDIAEGYSVSREKKESFPLTVTSAQKNPTAFYLCASSPTPMNTEAFFGQGTRLTVV.

The rearrangement joins TRBV7-9 to TRBJ2-3; maybe TRBD2 (6 bases). The germline CDR1 and CDR2 sequences are SEHNR and FQNEAQ (reference sequence). This CDR3 has 14 amino acids. V was shortened by 4 bases and J by 5 bases, with 13 bases between the two germline ends. CDR3: CASSYPRDLDTQYF. Written as DNA, the CDR3 is TGTGCCAGCAGCTACCCGCGGGATTTAGATACGCAGTATTTT.

This clone was observed a handful of times. The CDR3 spells CASSIYGTGSYGYTF. Here the CDR3 DNA reads TGTGCCAGTAGTATATATGGGACAGGGTCCTATGGCTACACCTTC. The chain has TRBV19 and TRBJ1-2, with 9 bases lining up with TRBD1. Looked up from germline, CDR1 is LNHDA and CDR2 is SQIVND (reference sequence). After removal of 2 bases from V and 4 bases from J, the junction contained 5 bases not matched to a gene. The CDR3 is 15 residues long.

The genes are TRBV4-2 and TRBJ2-5; tentatively, D is TRBD1 (6 bases). V dropped 2 bases and J dropped 0 bases, with 13 bases sitting between them. CDR3 length: 16 amino acids. Looked up from germline, CDR1 is LGHNA and CDR2 is YNFKEQ. The DNA for the CDR3 is TGTGCCAGCAGCCAACTCTACGGACAGCACCAAGAGACCCAGTACTTC. The encoded protein is CASSQLYGQHQETQYF.

The rearrangement links TRBV5-5 to TRBJ2-2, with TRBD2 identical over 8 bases. Per the germline V gene, CDR1 is SGHKS and CDR2 is YYEKEE (reference sequence). V trimming: 6 bases; J trimming: 4 bases; junction bases outside the gene matches: 5. The CDR3 has 14 residues. The CDR3 nucleotides are TGTGCCAGCACGGGACTAGTTTTCACCGGGGAGCTGTTTTTT. Protein: CASTGLVFTGELFF.